One TCR beta chain is described in this entry. The data were produced by immunoSEQ multiplex PCR, yet TCRdb's version contains in-frame clones alone and is incomplete. Here the sample spans approximately 74,000 clones, about 95% being singletons. The record originates from a study of control samples from healthy donors and cancer patients. The CDR3 contains 14 residues. Germline V lookup: CDR1 SGHNT, CDR2 YENEEA. Trimming pared 5 bases from V and 0 bases from J, leaving 10 bases between. This chain links TRBV11-3 with TRBJ1-1; D unresolved. Sample: blood. This clonotype was obtained from a woman aged 25 to 39 in good health. The CDR3 spells CASSPDTLNTEAFF. CDR3 DNA sequence: TGTGCCAGCAGCCCCGACACGTTGAACACTGAAGCTTTCTTT.